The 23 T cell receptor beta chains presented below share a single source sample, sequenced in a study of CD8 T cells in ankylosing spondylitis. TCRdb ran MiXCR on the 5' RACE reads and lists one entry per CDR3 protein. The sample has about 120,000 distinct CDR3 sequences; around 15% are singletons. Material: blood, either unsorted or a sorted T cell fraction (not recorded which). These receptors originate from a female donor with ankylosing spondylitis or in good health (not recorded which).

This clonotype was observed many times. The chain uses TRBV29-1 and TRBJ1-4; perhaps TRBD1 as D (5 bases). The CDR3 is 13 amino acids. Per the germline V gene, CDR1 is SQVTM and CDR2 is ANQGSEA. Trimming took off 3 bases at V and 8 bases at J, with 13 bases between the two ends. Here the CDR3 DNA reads TGCAGCGTTGAGTCGGCTGGGGGAGAAAAACTGTTTTTT. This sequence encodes CSVESAGGEKLFF.

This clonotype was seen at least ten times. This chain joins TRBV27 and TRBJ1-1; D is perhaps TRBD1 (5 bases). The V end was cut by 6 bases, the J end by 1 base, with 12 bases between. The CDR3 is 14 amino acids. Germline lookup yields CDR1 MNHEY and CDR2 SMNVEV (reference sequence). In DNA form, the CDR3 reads TGTGCCAGCAGCGGGTGGGGCGCGAACACTGAAGCTTTCTTT. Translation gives CASSGWGANTEAFF.

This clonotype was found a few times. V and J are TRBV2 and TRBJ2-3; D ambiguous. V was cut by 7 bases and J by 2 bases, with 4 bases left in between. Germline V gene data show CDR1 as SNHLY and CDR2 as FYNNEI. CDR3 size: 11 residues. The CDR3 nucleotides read TGTGCCAGCACTATCACAGATACGCAGTATTTT. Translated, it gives CASTITDTQYF.

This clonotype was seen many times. This CDR3 reads CSAKGGKGDTQYF. The CDR3 DNA follows: TGCAGTGCGAAGGGGGGGAAAGGGGATACGCAGTATTTT. The chain joins TRBV20-1 to TRBJ2-3, with D perhaps TRBD2 (7 bases). Germline assignment: CDR1 DFQATT and CDR2 SNEGSKA (reference sequence). V was pared by 6 bases and J by 6 bases, with 16 bases between. This CDR3 is built from 13 residues.

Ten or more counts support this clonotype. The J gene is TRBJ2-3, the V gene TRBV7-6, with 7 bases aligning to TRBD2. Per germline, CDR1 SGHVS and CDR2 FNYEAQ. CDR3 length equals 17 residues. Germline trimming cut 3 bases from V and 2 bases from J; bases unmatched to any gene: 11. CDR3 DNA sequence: TGTGCCAGCAGCTTGTTAGCGGGTAAAGTCCTCACAGATACGCAGTATTTT. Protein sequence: CASSLLAGKVLTDTQYF.

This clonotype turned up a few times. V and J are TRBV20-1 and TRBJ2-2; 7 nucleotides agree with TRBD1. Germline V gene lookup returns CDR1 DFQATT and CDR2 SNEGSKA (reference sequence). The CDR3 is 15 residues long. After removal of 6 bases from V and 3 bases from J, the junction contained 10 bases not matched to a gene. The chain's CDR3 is CSAQADRAYTGELFF. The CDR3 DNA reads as TGCAGTGCACAAGCAGACAGGGCTTACACCGGGGAGCTGTTTTTT.

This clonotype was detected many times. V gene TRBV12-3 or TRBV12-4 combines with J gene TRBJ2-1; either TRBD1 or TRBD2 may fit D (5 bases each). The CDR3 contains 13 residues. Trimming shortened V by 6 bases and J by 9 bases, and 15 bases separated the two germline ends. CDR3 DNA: TGTGCCAGCAGAAGGGGTTATGGGGGTGAGCAGTTCTTC. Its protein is CASRRGYGGEQFF.

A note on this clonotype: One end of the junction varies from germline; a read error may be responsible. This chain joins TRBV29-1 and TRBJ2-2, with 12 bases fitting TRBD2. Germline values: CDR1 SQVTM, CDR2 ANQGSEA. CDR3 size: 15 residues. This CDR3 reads CSVPSGRANTGELLF. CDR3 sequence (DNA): TGCAGCGTTCCTAGCGGGAGGGCGAACACCGGGGAGCTGCTTTTT.

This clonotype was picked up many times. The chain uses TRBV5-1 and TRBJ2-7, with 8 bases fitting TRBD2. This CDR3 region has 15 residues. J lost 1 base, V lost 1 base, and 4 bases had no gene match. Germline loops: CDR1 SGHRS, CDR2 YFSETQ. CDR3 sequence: CASSLSREGSYEQYF. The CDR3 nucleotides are TGCGCCAGCAGCTTGTCCCGGGAGGGGTCCTACGAGCAGTACTTC.

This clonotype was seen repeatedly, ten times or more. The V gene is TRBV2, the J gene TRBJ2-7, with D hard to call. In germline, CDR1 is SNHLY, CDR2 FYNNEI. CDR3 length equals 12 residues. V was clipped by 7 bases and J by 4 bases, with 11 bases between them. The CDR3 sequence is CASTSWVYEQYF. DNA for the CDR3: TGTGCCAGCACCAGCTGGGTTTACGAGCAGTACTTC.

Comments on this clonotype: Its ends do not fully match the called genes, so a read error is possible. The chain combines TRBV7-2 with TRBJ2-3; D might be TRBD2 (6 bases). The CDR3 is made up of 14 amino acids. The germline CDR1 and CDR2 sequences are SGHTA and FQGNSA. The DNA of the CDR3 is TGTGCCAGCAGCTTGTTACGAACTAGCAACTTAGGGATCTTT. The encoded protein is CASSLLRTSNLGIF. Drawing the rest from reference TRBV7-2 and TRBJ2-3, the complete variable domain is GAGVSQSPSNKVTEKGKDVELRCDPISGHTALYWYRQSLGQGLEFLIYFQGNSAPDKSGLPSDRFSAERTGGSVSTLTIQRTQQEDSAVYLCASSLLRTSNLGIFGPGTRLTVL.

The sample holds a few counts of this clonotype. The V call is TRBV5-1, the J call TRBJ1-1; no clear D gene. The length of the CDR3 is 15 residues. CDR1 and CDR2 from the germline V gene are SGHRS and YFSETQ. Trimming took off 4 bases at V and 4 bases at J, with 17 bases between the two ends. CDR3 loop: CASSNGIWLGTEAFF. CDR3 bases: TGCGCCAGCAGCAACGGGATATGGTTGGGCACTGAAGCTTTCTTT.

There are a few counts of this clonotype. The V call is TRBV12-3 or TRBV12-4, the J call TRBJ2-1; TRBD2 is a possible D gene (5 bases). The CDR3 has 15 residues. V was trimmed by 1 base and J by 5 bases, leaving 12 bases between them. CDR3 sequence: CASSLGSGYNNEQFF. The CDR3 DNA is TGTGCCAGCAGTTTAGGTTCGGGATACAACAATGAGCAGTTCTTC.

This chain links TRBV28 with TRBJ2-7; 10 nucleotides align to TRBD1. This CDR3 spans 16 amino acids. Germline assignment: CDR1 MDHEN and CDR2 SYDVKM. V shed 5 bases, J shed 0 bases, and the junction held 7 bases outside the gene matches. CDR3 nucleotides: TGTGCCAGCAGTATCATAGGGACAGGGGACTCCTACGAGCAGTACTTC. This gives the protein CASSIIGTGDSYEQYF.

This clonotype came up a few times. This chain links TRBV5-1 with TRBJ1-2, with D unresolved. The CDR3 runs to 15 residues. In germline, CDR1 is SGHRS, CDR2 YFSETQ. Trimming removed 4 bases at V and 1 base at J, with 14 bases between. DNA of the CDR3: TGCGCCAGCAGCCCGGGAAACATGTATAACTATGGCTACACCTTC. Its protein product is CASSPGNMYNYGYTF.

The CDR3 sequence: CASTKGATPYEQYF. DNA of the CDR3: TGTGCCAGCACCAAGGGGGCGACTCCCTACGAGCAGTACTTC. V gene TRBV6-1 combines with J gene TRBJ2-7, with 7 bases that match TRBD1. From germline, CDR1 is MNHNS and CDR2 SASEGT. This CDR3 comprises 14 residues. The ends lost 7 bases at V and 2 bases at J; junction bases unmatched: 8.

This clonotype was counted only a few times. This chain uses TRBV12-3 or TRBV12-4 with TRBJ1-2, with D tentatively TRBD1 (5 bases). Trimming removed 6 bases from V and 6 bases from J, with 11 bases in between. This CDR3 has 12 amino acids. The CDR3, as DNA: TGTGCCAGCAGCCCGGGGGGGAATGGCTACACCTTC. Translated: CASSPGGNGYTF.

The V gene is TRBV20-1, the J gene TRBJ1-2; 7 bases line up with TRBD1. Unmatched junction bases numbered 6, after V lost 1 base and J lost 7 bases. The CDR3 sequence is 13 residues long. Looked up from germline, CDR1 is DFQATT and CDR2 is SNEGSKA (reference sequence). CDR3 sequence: CSARGQGVGGYTF. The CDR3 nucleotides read TGCAGTGCTAGAGGGCAGGGGGTTGGTGGCTACACCTTC.

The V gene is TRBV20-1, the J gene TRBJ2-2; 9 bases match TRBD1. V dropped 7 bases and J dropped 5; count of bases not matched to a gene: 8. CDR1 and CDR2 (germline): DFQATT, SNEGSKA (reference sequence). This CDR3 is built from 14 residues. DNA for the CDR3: TGCAGTGTAACACAGGGGGCGGGTACCGGGGAGCTGTTTTTT. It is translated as CSVTQGAGTGELFF.

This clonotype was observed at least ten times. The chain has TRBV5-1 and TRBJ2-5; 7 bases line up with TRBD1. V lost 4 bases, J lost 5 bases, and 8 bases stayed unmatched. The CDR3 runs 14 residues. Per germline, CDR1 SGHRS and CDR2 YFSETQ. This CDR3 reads CASSGRQGRETQYF. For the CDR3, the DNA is TGCGCCAGCAGCGGCCGACAGGGTCGGGAGACCCAGTACTTC.

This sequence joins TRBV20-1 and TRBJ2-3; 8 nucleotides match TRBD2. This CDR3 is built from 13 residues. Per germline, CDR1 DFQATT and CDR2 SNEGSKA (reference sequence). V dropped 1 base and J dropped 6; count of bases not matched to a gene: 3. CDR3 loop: CSARAGGPDTQYF. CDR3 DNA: TGCAGTGCTAGAGCGGGGGGGCCTGATACGCAGTATTTT.

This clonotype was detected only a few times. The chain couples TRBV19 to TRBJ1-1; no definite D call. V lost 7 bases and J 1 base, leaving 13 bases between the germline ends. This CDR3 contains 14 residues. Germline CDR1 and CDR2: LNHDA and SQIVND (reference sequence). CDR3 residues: CASIPRRTNTEAFF. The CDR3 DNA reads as TGTGCCAGTATCCCCAGACGGACGAACACTGAAGCTTTCTTT.

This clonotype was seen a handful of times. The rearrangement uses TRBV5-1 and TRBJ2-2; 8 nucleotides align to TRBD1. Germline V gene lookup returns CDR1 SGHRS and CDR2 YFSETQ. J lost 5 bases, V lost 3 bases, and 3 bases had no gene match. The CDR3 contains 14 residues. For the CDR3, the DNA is TGCGCCAGCAGCTACGGACAGGGTACCGGGGAGCTGTTTTTT. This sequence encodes CASSYGQGTGELFF.